The text below deals with one T cell receptor beta chain. CDR1 SGHRS and CDR2 YFSETQ come from the germline V gene. This CDR3 has 12 amino acids. V was clipped by 3 bases and J by 11 bases, with 14 bases between them. The sample comes from a study of blood T cell repertoires in COVID-19. About the research overall: Donors in the United States, Italy and Spain gave samples during acute or convalescent COVID-19. T cells, B-cell-depleted T cells, or PBMCs provided the cDNA or gDNA that served as material.

Per the authors' pipeline: Nucleated cell counts were estimated from reference gene primer amplification. Some clones are missing from TCRdb's copy, which holds only in-frame ones; the method was immunoSEQ multiplex PCR. D and trimming come from the DNA, and the V and J calls and clone size come from that table. The sample has about 320,000 clones; 80% to 90% are singletons. Sequenced sample: peripheral blood. V gene TRBV5-1 combines with J gene TRBJ1-1; TRBD1 is a possible D gene (5 bases). The sequence derives from a woman between 50 and 59 years old with acute or convalescent COVID-19. The CDR3 bases are TGCGCCAGCAGCTCAGGGCCACGTGGGGCTTTCTTT. Amino acids: CASSSGPRGAFF.